Each of the 28 T cell receptor beta chains below was sequenced from the same sample in a study of blood T cells in healthy people across ages (dated by TCRdb to between 2014 and 2016). The library was produced with 5' RACE. A second about 6 to 11 cycle PCR used a sample-barcoded 5' primer and a J-beta primer mix. TCRdb took the public reads, trimmed them with fastp at Q25, ran MiXCR for clone calling and kept in-frame beta chains. Records with the same CDR3 protein are collapsed into one entry carrying the most frequent genes and DNA. For this sample there are 1.8 million or so distinct CDR3 sequences; about two fifths appear just once. Of the sample, roughly 23% is held by the ten largest clones. Sequencing was done on a sample of blood. These receptors originate from a human donor in good health.

This clonotype came up a few times. The rearrangement links TRBV5-6 to TRBJ1-6; a weak D match, TRBD1 (5 bases). The V and J ends lost 0 bases and 8 bases respectively, with 15 bases between them. The CDR3 consists of 16 residues. Germline V CDR1 and CDR2: SGHDT, YYEEEE. The CDR3 DNA follows: TGTGCCAGCAGCTTGGTCGAGGCAGGGTTCGATTCACCCCTCCACTTT. Protein: CASSLVEAGFDSPLHF.

This rearrangement joins TRBV7-2 to TRBJ1-3; unclear D gene. V lost 1 base, J lost 6 bases, and 10 bases lay in between. The CDR3 spans 14 residues. The V gene's germline CDR1 is SGHTA and CDR2 FQGNSA. For the CDR3, the DNA is TGTGCCAGCAGCTTAGTTCAGTCCGAAAACACCATATATTTT. This gives the protein CASSLVQSENTIYF.

Remarks on this clonotype: A read error may explain this, as a much larger clone is one base away. This CDR3 is CSASTSGGFYNEQYF. As DNA, the CDR3 is TGCAGTGCTTCAACTAGCGGGGGGTTCTACAATGAGCAGTACTTC. The rearrangement links TRBV20-1 to TRBJ2-4, with 12 positions matching TRBD2. CDR1 is DFQATT and CDR2 is SNEGSKA in the germline V gene (reference sequence). V lost 5 bases and J lost 13; bases outside the gene matches: 15. This CDR3 is 15 amino acids long.

V is TRBV11-1 and J is TRBJ2-3; 15 bases fit TRBD2. V was pared by 5 bases and J by 0 bases, with 15 bases of the junction left unmatched. The CDR3 has 21 amino acids. The germline V gene encodes CDR1 SGHAT and CDR2 FQDESV (reference sequence). The CDR3 loop reads CASSPPTGLAGGPHSTDTQYF. The CDR3, as DNA: TGTGCCAGCAGCCCCCCAACGGGACTAGCGGGGGGCCCACACAGCACAGATACGCAGTATTTT.

This clonotype turned up a few times. This chain uses TRBV9 with TRBJ2-1, with 7 bases fitting TRBD1. V lost 3 bases and J lost 6; bases outside the gene matches: 12. Per germline, CDR1 SGDLS and CDR2 YYNGEE. This CDR3 is built from 16 residues. CDR3 DNA: TGTGCCAGCAGCGATCGGGACAGTCCACCGAGCAATGAGCAGTTCTTC. Its translation: CASSDRDSPPSNEQFF.

This clonotype was seen just once. This CDR3 is CSARDVGLGTDTQYF. In nucleotides, the CDR3 is TGCAGTGCTAGAGATGTGGGACTCGGCACAGATACGCAGTATTTT. V is TRBV20-1 and J is TRBJ2-3; tentatively, D is TRBD2 (6 bases). CDR1 is DFQATT and CDR2 is SNEGSKA in the germline V gene (reference sequence). V shed 0 bases and J shed 1 base, with 11 bases lying between them. The CDR3 length is 15 residues.

The chain combines TRBV20-1 with TRBJ2-5; TRBD1 might be the D (6 bases). The length of the CDR3 is 13 residues. V shed 2 bases and J shed 1 base, with 8 bases lying between them. Germline values: CDR1 DFQATT, CDR2 SNEGSKA (reference sequence). As DNA, the CDR3 is TGCAGTGCTAGAACAGGGTTCCAAGAGACCCAGTACTTC. Its translation is CSARTGFQETQYF.

V is TRBV5-1 and J is TRBJ2-6; 7 nucleotides align to TRBD1. Germline V lookup: CDR1 SGHRS, CDR2 YFSETQ. This CDR3 contains 15 residues. V shed 4 bases, J shed 4 bases, and the junction held 5 bases outside the gene matches. CDR3 sequence: CASSDTGVGANVLTF. For the CDR3, the DNA is TGCGCCAGCAGCGATACAGGGGTAGGGGCCAACGTCCTGACTTTC. Combining the CDR3 with reference TRBV5-1 and TRBJ2-6 gives the whole variable domain KAGVTQTPRYLIKTRGQQVTLSCSPISGHRSVSWYQQTPGQGLQFLFEYFSETQRNKGNFPGRFSGRQFSNSRSEMNVSTLELGDSALYLCASSDTGVGANVLTFGAGSRLTVL.

In the case of this clonotype: The junction departs from the called germline gene at one end, perhaps through a read error. The chain combines TRBV7-2 with TRBJ2-5, with TRBD1 matching over 9 bases. CDR1 and CDR2 from the germline V gene are SGHTA and FQGNSA. The CDR3 loop spans 15 amino acids. The CDR3 protein is CASSPGTGWQETQYF. In nucleotides, the CDR3 is TGCGCCAGCAGCCCCGGGACAGGGTGGCAAGAGACCCAGTACTTC.

This chain connects TRBV5-1 to TRBJ2-2, with 9 bases matching TRBD1. CDR1 and CDR2 (germline): SGHRS, YFSETQ. The CDR3 extends over 16 amino acids. V gave up 5 bases and J gave up 5 bases; unmatched junction bases: 10. The CDR3 protein is CASSTRDRVETGELFF. CDR3 DNA: TGCGCCAGCAGTACACGGGACAGGGTCGAGACCGGGGAGCTGTTTTTT. Together with reference TRBV5-1 and TRBJ2-2, the CDR3 gives the full variable domain: KAGVTQTPRYLIKTRGQQVTLSCSPISGHRSVSWYQQTPGQGLQFLFEYFSETQRNKGNFPGRFSGRQFSNSRSEMNVSTLELGDSALYLCASSTRDRVETGELFFGEGSRLTVL.

The V and J genes are TRBV20-1 and TRBJ1-1; D gene ambiguous. The CDR3 totals 14 residues. The V end lost 1 base, the J end lost 5 bases, and 14 bases lay between the germline ends. CDR1 DFQATT and CDR2 SNEGSKA come from the germline V gene (reference sequence). The chain's CDR3 is CSARGDATETEAFF. The DNA for the CDR3 is TGCAGTGCTAGAGGCGACGCAACGGAGACTGAAGCTTTCTTT.

The table lists this clonotype with a few counts. The gene calls are TRBV7-2 and TRBJ1-5, with D maybe TRBD1 (6 bases). From germline, CDR1 is SGHTA and CDR2 FQGNSA. The CDR3 runs 15 residues. The V end was cut by 5 bases, the J end by 4 bases, with 15 bases between. The CDR3 protein is CASSLGRGANQPQHF. The CDR3 bases are TGTGCCAGCAGCCTCGGGCGGGGGGCGAATCAGCCCCAGCATTTT.

CDR3 sequence (DNA): TGCAGCGTCGTTACAGGGGGCCGCGAGACCCAGTACTTC. Protein sequence: CSVVTGGRETQYF. This sequence joins TRBV29-1 and TRBJ2-5, with 9 bases aligning to TRBD1. Germline V gene lookup returns CDR1 SQVTM and CDR2 ANQGSEA. The CDR3 has 13 residues. V was pared by 6 bases and J by 5 bases, with 7 bases of the junction left unmatched. Full variable domain (missing parts from reference TRBV29-1 and TRBJ2-5): SAVISQKPSRDICQRGTSLTIQCQVDSQVTMMFWYRQQPGQSLTLIATANQGSEATYESGFVIDKFPISRPNLTFSTLTVSNMSPEDSSIYLCSVVTGGRETQYFGPGTRLLVL.

The J gene is TRBJ2-7, the V gene TRBV4-2; D might be TRBD1 (6 bases). V was trimmed by 0 bases and J by 1 base, leaving 13 bases between them. The CDR3 is 16 amino acids. Germline V CDR1 and CDR2: LGHNA, YNFKEQ. As DNA, the CDR3 is TGTGCCAGCAGCCAAGATCAGGGGCAGGGATCCTACGAGCAGTACTTC. Translated, it gives CASSQDQGQGSYEQYF.

The chain couples TRBV5-1 to TRBJ2-1; 8 bases map to TRBD1. The end of the DNA is better explained by TRBJ2-7, so the J call may be wrong. Germline V gene lookup returns CDR1 SGHRS and CDR2 YFSETQ. This CDR3 has 14 residues. In DNA form, the CDR3 reads TGCGCCAGCACCCCTCGGACAGGGCTTTCCGAGCAGTACTTC. The encoded protein is CASTPRTGLSEQYF.

This clonotype has a handful of counts. The chain is built from TRBV7-8 and TRBJ2-1, with D perhaps TRBD2 (6 bases). The V end lost 5 bases, the J end lost 9 bases, and 17 bases lay between the germline ends. This CDR3 region has 14 residues. Per the germline V gene, CDR1 is SGHVS and CDR2 is FQNEAQ. As DNA, the CDR3 is TGTGCCAGCAGCCAAGATCTACTGGGGGGTGAGCAGTTCTTC. Its protein is CASSQDLLGGEQFF.

V and J are TRBV12-3 or TRBV12-4 and TRBJ2-5; 10 nucleotides align to TRBD2. The ends lost 8 bases at V and 9 bases at J; junction bases unmatched: 12. The CDR3 runs to 14 residues. The DNA of the CDR3 is TGTGCCAGCGGATCTAGCGGGGGCCCCCCACCCCAGTACTTC. As protein: CASGSSGGPPPQYF.

This rearrangement joins TRBV7-9 to TRBJ1-2, with TRBD1 identical over 7 bases. The V segment lost 4 bases and the J segment 0 bases; nucleotides outside the gene matches: 14. The CDR3 is 18 residues long. Germline V gene sequence: CDR1 SEHNR, CDR2 FQNEAQ (reference sequence). CDR3 protein: CASSSHPWGTATNYGYTF. DNA for the CDR3: TGTGCCAGCAGCTCCCACCCTTGGGGGACAGCTACTAACTATGGCTACACCTTC.

This clonotype appeared a few times. The rearrangement joins TRBV7-2 to TRBJ2-1, with 8 bases fitting TRBD2. V gave up 7 bases and J gave up 7 bases; unmatched junction bases: 12. Germline V gene sequence: CDR1 SGHTA, CDR2 FQGNSA. The CDR3 spans 15 residues. CDR3 loop: CASTLQAGVRNEQFF. The CDR3 nucleotides read TGTGCCAGCACCCTTCAAGCGGGGGTAAGGAATGAGCAGTTCTTC.

The chain has TRBV20-1 and TRBJ2-7; a possible D gene is TRBD1 (7 bases). Trimming stripped 0 bases from V and 4 bases from J, with 22 bases between. The CDR3 runs to 17 residues. Germline CDR1 is DFQATT and CDR2 is SNEGSKA (reference sequence). The DNA for the CDR3 is TGCAGTGCTAGAGACCCGACAGGGACTTCTGGCTTATACGAGCAGTACTTC. Encoded protein: CSARDPTGTSGLYEQYF.

The chain uses TRBV5-8 and TRBJ1-2; 8 bases align to TRBD1. Germline CDR1 SGHTS, CDR2 YDEGEE. V was clipped by 7 bases and J by 8 bases; unmatched bases: 10. This CDR3 has 13 residues. CDR3 bases: TGTGCCAGCTTCTCTGACAGGGGTACGGGCTACACCTTC. This translates into CASFSDRGTGYTF.

The chain has TRBV7-9 and TRBJ2-4; 9 nucleotides align to TRBD2. The closer fit of TRBJ2-5 to the DNA end suggests the J call may be wrong. This CDR3 contains 19 residues. Germline V CDR1 and CDR2: SEHNR, FQNEAQ (reference sequence). CDR3 loop: CASSLSWSASGERQETQYF. The CDR3 nucleotides read TGTGCCAGCAGCTTATCCTGGTCGGCTAGCGGGGAAAGGCAAGAGACCCAGTACTTC.

The genes are TRBV4-2 and TRBJ2-3, with D possibly being TRBD1 (6 bases). This CDR3 is built from 16 residues. V lost 1 base to trimming and J lost 2 bases, with 13 bases between them. Per the germline V gene, CDR1 is LGHNA and CDR2 is YNFKEQ. DNA for the CDR3: TGTGCCAGCAGCCAAGGTCCATACAGGGACACAGATACGCAGTATTTT. Amino acid sequence: CASSQGPYRDTDTQYF.

The chain joins TRBV21-1 to TRBJ2-3. TRBV21-1 counts as a pseudogene. The CDR3 extends over 13 amino acids. CDR3 DNA sequence: TGTGCCAGCAGCAAACTACTAGCAAGGACGCAGTATTTT. This sequence encodes CASSKLLARTQYF.

In DNA, the CDR3 is TGTGCCAGCACCGACACCTTAAGCTCCTACGAGCAGTACTTC. Its protein product is CASTDTLSSYEQYF. The chain recombines TRBV6-2 or TRBV6-3 with TRBJ2-7; D remains unclear. The CDR3 is 14 residues long. Germline CDR1 and CDR2: MNHEY and SVGEGT. The germline V and J ends were trimmed by 7 bases and 0 bases, with 13 bases remaining between them.

The chain recombines TRBV4-1 with TRBJ2-1; D is tentatively TRBD1 or TRBD2 (6 bases each). This CDR3 contains 16 residues. V was shortened by 2 bases and J by 10 bases, with 21 bases between the two germline ends. In germline, CDR1 is MGHRA, CDR2 YSYEKL. The CDR3 sequence: CASSQIKEGRGYEQFF. CDR3 in DNA: TGCGCCAGCAGCCAAATAAAGGAGGGCAGGGGTTACGAGCAGTTCTTC.

There are a few counts of this clonotype. The chain uses TRBV11-2 and TRBJ2-6; TRBD1 aligns across 9 bases. Trimming took 9 bases from V and 0 from J; bases not matched to a gene: 9. The length of the CDR3 is 17 residues. From germline, CDR1 is SGHAT and CDR2 FQNNGV. The CDR3 coding sequence is TGTGCCAGTTATCCTGGGACAGGGTTCTCTGGGGCCAACGTCCTGACTTTC. Translating it yields CASYPGTGFSGANVLTF.

This chain uses TRBV12-3 or TRBV12-4 with TRBJ2-2; D perhaps matches TRBD2 (6 bases). The CDR3 is made up of 14 amino acids. The V gene lost 6 bases and the J gene lost 8 bases, with 16 bases spanning the gap. The CDR3 DNA reads TGTGCCAGCAGGCCGGGAGCAGGCTCGGGGGAGCTGTTTTTT. Encoded protein: CASRPGAGSGELFF.